What follows are 19 T cell receptor beta chains derived from one specimen sequenced in a study of blood T cells in healthy people across ages. Using a J-beta primer mix together with a sample-barcoded 5' primer, a second PCR was run for about 7 to 12 cycles. TCRdb processed the 5' RACE reads anew with MiXCR; each CDR3 protein has one entry. The sample consists of approximately 900,000 distinct CDR3 sequences, around 48% of them appearing once. Sequenced sample: blood. The receptors derive from a young man in good health.

The chain employs TRBV12-5 and TRBJ2-1; possibly TRBD2 for D (6 bases). The V end was cut by 7 bases, the J end by 8 bases, with 30 bases between. There are 18 residues in the CDR3. Per germline, CDR1 LGHNT and CDR2 FRNRAP. This chain's CDR3 is CASAPGAWDSPIIHEQFF. In DNA, the CDR3 is TGTGCTAGTGCCCCCGGTGCATGGGACTCCCCGATTATCCATGAGCAGTTCTTC.

This clonotype was observed at least ten times. The genes are TRBV28 and TRBJ2-7, with TRBD1 matching 7 bases. The V gene's germline CDR1 is MDHEN and CDR2 SYDVKM. CDR3 length: 13 residues. The J segment lost 3 bases and the V segment lost 7 bases, leaving 6 bases of the junction unmatched. CDR3 nucleotide sequence: TGTGCCAGCACAAGGGGACAGCTCTACGAGCAGTACTTC. Its protein is CASTRGQLYEQYF. Using reference TRBV28 and TRBJ2-7 for the parts outside the CDR3, the full variable domain is DVKVTQSSRYLVKRTGEKVFLECVQDMDHENMFWYRQDPGLGLRLIYFSYDVKMKEKGDIPEGYSVSREKKERFSLILESASTNQTSMYLCASTRGQLYEQYFGPGTRLTVT.

This clonotype was detected once. The chain is built from TRBV4-3 and TRBJ2-1; 10 nucleotides match TRBD2. V lost 5 bases and J lost 3; bases outside the gene matches: 7. The CDR3 loop spans 16 amino acids. Germline loops: CDR1 LGHNA, CDR2 YSLEER. CDR3 sequence reads: CASSSGLAGVYNEQFF. DNA of the CDR3: TGCGCCAGCAGCTCCGGCCTAGCGGGAGTCTACAATGAGCAGTTCTTC.

The chain carries TRBV2 and TRBJ2-3; D is ambiguous. Trimming pared 8 bases from V and 1 base from J, leaving 7 bases between. CDR1 and CDR2 (germline): SNHLY, FYNNEI. The length of the CDR3 is 12 residues. The CDR3 sequence: CASHQRTDTQYF. In nucleotides, the CDR3 is TGTGCCAGCCATCAGCGCACAGATACGCAGTATTTT.

This clonotype was detected only a few times. The chain recombines TRBV6-6 with TRBJ2-5; 9 bases align to TRBD2. Germline V gene sequence: CDR1 MNHNY, CDR2 SVGAGI (reference sequence). The CDR3 length is 16 residues. Trimming cost V 2 bases and J 5 bases; bases outside gene matches: 9. CDR3: CASSYKSGGSEETQYF. The CDR3 DNA reads TGTGCCAGCAGTTACAAGAGCGGGGGGTCCGAGGAGACCCAGTACTTC.

The chain is built from TRBV5-1 and TRBJ1-1, with a possible D match to TRBD1 (6 bases). Trimming took 5 bases from V and 6 from J, leaving 20 bases between them. Per germline, CDR1 SGHRS and CDR2 YFSETQ. This CDR3 contains 15 residues. DNA of the CDR3: TGCGCCAGCAGTATTGGGGGGGACATTACGCCTGAAGCTTTCTTT. The encoded protein is CASSIGGDITPEAFF.

The table lists this clonotype with a few counts. The gene calls are TRBV9 and TRBJ2-3; D unresolved. The CDR3 has 14 residues. From germline, CDR1 is SGDLS and CDR2 YYNGEE. V lost 3 bases and J 0 bases, leaving 8 bases between the germline ends. The CDR3 nucleotides read TGTGCCAGCAGCGCCCTACCTAGCACAGATACGCAGTATTTT. Translation gives CASSALPSTDTQYF.

J is TRBJ2-7 and V is TRBV6-5; D gene ambiguous. The CDR3 has 15 amino acids. Germline V gene sequence: CDR1 MNHEY, CDR2 SVGAGI. V lost 2 bases and J lost 0, with 11 bases in between. The CDR3 nucleotides are TGTGCCAGCAGTTACGGGCAGACCCACTCCTACGAGCAGTACTTC. Amino acid sequence: CASSYGQTHSYEQYF.

This clonotype turned up a few times. This chain uses TRBV4-1 with TRBJ2-7; D is ambiguous. This CDR3 is built from 13 residues. V shed 4 bases and J shed 6 bases, with 13 bases lying between them. Germline V gives CDR1 MGHRA, CDR2 YSYEKL. The CDR3 bases are TGCGCCAGCAGCCCAATAAGAATGCGCGAGCAGTACTTC. It specifies CASSPIRMREQYF.

The rearrangement uses TRBV7-2 and TRBJ2-1; 7 nucleotides align to TRBD1. Germline V gene sequence: CDR1 SGHTA, CDR2 FQGNSA. Trimming removed 5 bases from V and 6 bases from J; junction bases left unmatched: 7. The CDR3 is 14 amino acids. CDR3: CASSPIQGSNEQFF. The DNA for the CDR3 is TGTGCCAGCAGCCCTATACAGGGGAGCAATGAGCAGTTCTTC. Full variable domain (outside the CDR3, taken from reference TRBV7-2 and TRBJ2-1): GAGVSQSPSNKVTEKGKDVELRCDPISGHTALYWYRQSLGQGLEFLIYFQGNSAPDKSGLPSDRFSAERTGGSVSTLTIQRTQQEDSAVYLCASSPIQGSNEQFFGPGTRLTVL.

This clonotype was seen a handful of times. The chain uses TRBV4-1 and TRBJ1-2; 12 positions agree with TRBD1. The CDR3 contains 15 residues. The ends lost 3 bases at V and 3 bases at J; junction bases unmatched: 2. Germline V gives CDR1 MGHRA, CDR2 YSYEKL. The CDR3 DNA reads as TGCGCCAGCAGCCACGGGACAGGGGGCGACTATGGCTACACCTTC. Protein product: CASSHGTGGDYGYTF.

The V gene is TRBV7-2, the J gene TRBJ1-2; D unresolved. The germline gives CDR1 SGHTA, CDR2 FQGNSA. Trimming took 0 bases from V and 7 from J, leaving 15 bases between them. The CDR3 covers 15 residues. As DNA, the CDR3 is TGTGCCAGCAGCTTAGCGCCTGGGGAATCTGGTGGCTACACCTTC. Translating gives CASSLAPGESGGYTF.

The rearrangement joins TRBV10-3 to TRBJ1-1; 10 bases fit TRBD1. This CDR3 has 14 residues. CDR1 and CDR2 from the germline V gene are ENHRY and SYGVKD. V was clipped by 5 bases and J by 4 bases; unmatched bases: 4. CDR3 loop: CAISRDRGSTEAFF. As DNA, the CDR3 is TGTGCCATCAGTCGGGACAGGGGTAGCACTGAAGCTTTCTTT.

This clonotype appeared a single time. V usage is TRBV20-1 and J usage is TRBJ1-2, with a weak D call TRBD1 (5 bases). Germline loops: CDR1 DFQATT, CDR2 SNEGSKA (reference sequence). Trimming removed 6 bases from V and 8 bases from J, with 16 bases in between. This CDR3 is built from 12 residues. For the CDR3, the DNA is TGCAGTGCCGGGCGGGGCCCGAACGGCTACACCTTC. Translating gives CSAGRGPNGYTF.

J is TRBJ2-5 and V is TRBV28, with 10 bases lining up with TRBD2. In germline, CDR1 is MDHEN, CDR2 SYDVKM. This CDR3 spans 14 amino acids. Trimming took 5 bases from V and 6 from J; bases not matched to a gene: 6. The CDR3 nucleotides read TGTGCCAGCAGTGAGGGACTAGCGTTAAAGACCCAGTACTTC. Protein sequence: CASSEGLALKTQYF. Using reference TRBV28 and TRBJ2-5 for the parts outside the CDR3, the full variable domain is DVKVTQSSRYLVKRTGEKVFLECVQDMDHENMFWYRQDPGLGLRLIYFSYDVKMKEKGDIPEGYSVSREKKERFSLILESASTNQTSMYLCASSEGLALKTQYFGPGTRLLVL.

The rearrangement uses TRBV12-3 or TRBV12-4 and TRBJ1-6; D unclear. Trimming stripped 3 bases from V and 4 bases from J, with 7 bases between. This CDR3 contains 14 residues. The CDR3 DNA reads TGTGCCAGCAGTTTGCAGGTTTATAATTCACCCCTCCACTTT. This codes for CASSLQVYNSPLHF.

This chain connects TRBV7-6 to TRBJ2-7; tentatively, D is TRBD1 (6 bases). The germline V and J ends were trimmed by 1 base and 5 bases, with 9 bases remaining between them. This CDR3 has 13 amino acids. CDR1 is SGHVS, CDR2 FNYEAQ, per germline. The CDR3 is CASSLVHRDEQYF. The CDR3 DNA reads as TGTGCCAGCAGCTTAGTACACAGGGACGAGCAGTACTTC.

This clonotype was picked up a small number of times. This chain links TRBV6-2 or TRBV6-3 with TRBJ2-1; the D call may be TRBD1 or TRBD2 (5 bases each). The V gene lost 5 bases and the J gene lost 8 bases, with 16 bases spanning the gap. Germline-derived CDR1 and CDR2 are MNHEY and SVGEGT. This CDR3 is 14 amino acids long. The CDR3 sequence is CASSPGLVLDEQFF. CDR3 in DNA: TGTGCCAGCAGTCCGGGGCTGGTCTTGGATGAGCAGTTCTTC.

The chain recombines TRBV14 with TRBJ2-1; D is possibly TRBD2 (6 bases). Germline CDR1 is SGHDN and CDR2 is FVKESK. Trimming cost V 0 bases and J 8 bases, with 14 bases left between them. This CDR3 contains 15 residues. In DNA, the CDR3 is TGTGCCAGCAGCCAAGATCATCCGGGCGGGGATGAGCAGTTCTTC. Its translation: CASSQDHPGGDEQFF.